Below, one T cell receptor (beta chain) is given with its context. Its antigen is currently unknown. The investigators introduced synthetic TCR analog templates into each PCR as spikes. Measured with immunoSEQ multiplex PCR; TCRdb has only the in-frame clones, and not every one. The sample records tens of thousands of clones, around 87% being singletons. The record originates from a study of PD-L1 blockade in urothelial cancer. Whole-study context: The analyses of blood took place 3 weeks (second dose) and 6 weeks after treatment start.

Points from the study as a whole: At the 3-week point, tumor-associated blood clones expanded more in durable-benefit patients.

Time point noted: pretreatment peripheral blood. The sequence was collected from a man between 60 and 75 years old with urothelial cancer. The input for sequencing was PBMCs, taken around atezolizumab (anti-PD-L1) treatment.

CDR3 in amino acids: CASSLGTDSSYNEQFF. CDR3 bases: TGTGCCAGCAGCTTGGGGACAGATAGCTCCTACAATGAGCAGTTCTTC. This chain links TRBV5-8 with TRBJ2-1; D perhaps matches TRBD1 (6 bases). The CDR3 has 16 residues. V was shortened by 0 bases and J by 0 bases, with 10 bases between the two germline ends. Germline V gene lookup returns CDR1 SGHTS and CDR2 YDEGEE.